The 8 T cell receptor beta chains in this list originate from one sample, sequenced in a study of blood T cells in healthy people across ages. Primed by a sample-barcoded 5' primer and a J-beta primer mix, a second PCR proceeded for 7 to 11 cycles. A single record per CDR3 protein comes from TCRdb applying MiXCR to the 5' RACE reads. The table shows 1 million or so distinct CDR3 sequences, with 40% to 45% occurring only once. Sequencing was carried out using blood. These receptors originate from a woman in her sixties or seventies in good health.

Many counts were recorded for this clonotype. V usage is TRBV7-8 and J usage is TRBJ2-1, with a weak D call TRBD1 (5 bases). CDR1 SGHVS and CDR2 FQNEAQ come from the germline V gene. The CDR3 runs to 13 residues. Trimming took off 3 bases at V and 5 bases at J, with 8 bases between the two ends. In DNA, the CDR3 is TGTGCCAGCAGCTTCGACAGAAACAATGAGCAGTTCTTC. This gives the protein CASSFDRNNEQFF. Using reference TRBV7-8 and TRBJ2-1 for the parts outside the CDR3, the full variable domain is GAGVSQSPRYKVAKRGQDVALRCDPISGHVSLFWYQQALGQGPEFLTYFQNEAQLDKSGLPSDRFFAERPEGSVSTLKIQRTQQEDSAVYLCASSFDRNNEQFFGPGTRLTVL.

The chain links TRBV9 to TRBJ2-5; 11 bases map to TRBD2. The J segment lost 2 bases and the V segment lost 4 bases, leaving 13 bases of the junction unmatched. The CDR3 runs 18 residues. Germline CDR1 SGDLS, CDR2 YYNGEE. The CDR3 region has the DNA TGTGCCAGCAGCCCTGGGGTAGCGGGAGGGAAACAACAAGAGACCCAGTACTTC. Its protein product is CASSPGVAGGKQQETQYF.

The chain combines TRBV29-1 with TRBJ1-5; no reliable D call. This CDR3 contains 13 residues. Germline lookup yields CDR1 SQVTM and CDR2 ANQGSEA. Trimming stripped 4 bases from V and 7 bases from J, with 14 bases between. CDR3 DNA: TGCAGCGTTGTCGGCCTTCCGGGACAGCCCCAGCATTTT. Protein sequence: CSVVGLPGQPQHF.

This chain connects TRBV5-6 to TRBJ2-1; TRBD1 agrees at 7 bases. The CDR3 contains 15 residues. The J segment lost 6 bases and the V segment lost 0 bases, leaving 6 bases of the junction unmatched. The germline CDR1 and CDR2 sequences are SGHDT and YYEEEE. The CDR3 spells CASSLAGTEINEQFF. The CDR3 DNA is TGTGCCAGCAGCTTGGCTGGGACAGAAATCAATGAGCAGTTCTTC. Variable domain in full (rest from reference TRBV5-6 and TRBJ2-1): DAGVTQSPTHLIKTRGQQVTLRCSPKSGHDTVSWYQQALGQGPQFIFQYYEEEERQRGNFPDRFSGHQFPNYSSELNVNALLLGDSALYLCASSLAGTEINEQFFGPGTRLTVL.

The J gene is TRBJ2-7, the V gene TRBV27; the D gene is possibly TRBD2 (6 bases). The germline V gene encodes CDR1 MNHEY and CDR2 SMNVEV (reference sequence). The CDR3 has 14 amino acids. V was shortened by 6 bases and J by 5 bases, with 17 bases between the two germline ends. This chain's CDR3 is CASRLAVISNEQYF. The DNA for the CDR3 is TGTGCCAGCAGGTTAGCGGTGATTAGTAACGAGCAGTACTTC.

As DNA, the CDR3 is TGTGCCAGCAGCCTCAGGGGCTCCGTAGGAAAACTGTTTTTT. Protein product: CASSLRGSVGKLFF. This sequence joins TRBV28 and TRBJ1-4; tentatively, D is TRBD1 (6 bases). Trimming shortened V by 6 bases and J by 10 bases, and 18 bases separated the two germline ends. Germline lookup yields CDR1 MDHEN and CDR2 SYDVKM. This CDR3 is 14 amino acids long.

The chain is built from TRBV2 and TRBJ1-1; unclear D gene. The CDR3 is 11 amino acids. Trimming removed 9 bases from V and 1 base from J, with 6 bases in between. CDR1 is SNHLY, CDR2 FYNNEI, per germline. CDR3 in DNA: TGTGCCAGTCTCGAGAACACTGAAGCTTTCTTT. Translated: CASLENTEAFF.

The chain has TRBV20-1 and TRBJ1-2; D unresolved. This CDR3 region has 13 residues. The ends were cut back, 6 bases at V and 4 bases at J, with 15 bases in the middle. Per germline, CDR1 DFQATT and CDR2 SNEGSKA (reference sequence). CDR3 sequence: CSAASGFGYGYTF. CDR3 sequence (DNA): TGCAGTGCGGCTTCGGGGTTCGGCTATGGCTACACCTTC.